This T cell receptor (beta chain) was obtained from a study of memory CD4+ T cells and cytomegalovirus serostatus. Study-level background: Of the healthy Belgian adults, 9 were CMV seropositive and 24 seronegative.

V lost 3 bases to trimming and J lost 5 bases, with 5 bases between them. Germline CDR1 reads SGHTA; CDR2 reads FQGNSA. This CDR3 region has 11 residues. The sort gate was single viable CD3+CD4+CD8-CD45RO+ cells for memory CD4+ T cells. CMV serostatus came from serum IgG against pp150, pp28, p38, p52. The method was immunoSEQ multiplex PCR; TCRdb's version includes in-frame clones alone and lacks a portion of them. In the table there are roughly 50,000 clones, about 80% of which are singletons. The sequenced sample consisted of memory CD4+ T cells from blood. The TCR sequence derives from an adult in good health and CMV-seronegative. The chain joins TRBV7-2 to TRBJ2-7; D is undetermined. CDR3: CASSLKNEQYF. DNA of the CDR3: TGTGCCAGCAGCTTGAAAAACGAGCAGTACTTC.